Described below is a single T cell receptor beta chain sequence and its context. In this sample, this clonotype turned up a few times. Its target antigen remains unknown. No qualities accompany the bases; no much larger clone lies one base away. Taken from cysteine to phenylalanine, the CDR3 has 11 residues. Only CDR3 DNA remains: 33 bases, in frame from the first base. The CDR1 and CDR2 encoded by the germline V gene (reference sequence) are DFQATT and SNEGSKA. V is shortened by 4 bases, J by 6 bases, and the region joining them spans 7 bases. This sample's treatment or condition label indicates: roughly ten-day PBMC culture with coronavirus spike peptide pools or control peptides (ViraFEST assay). The study used the ViraFEST assay, which expanded antigen-specific T cells with peptide pools and then identified expanded clonotypes by TCR sequencing. The convalescent patients' positive SARS-CoV-2 PCR tests were from March to December 2020, which was before the Alpha, Beta and Delta variants emerged in the United States. Each well held some 2 million PBMCs cultured in IMDM containing roughly 5% human AB serum and approximately 9.8 IU/ml IL-2, with roughly 10 ug/ml peptide pools added. On days 3 and 7, half of the culture medium was replaced with fresh IL-2-containing medium. After around 10 days of culture, CD4+ T cells were isolated by negative selection using the EasySep CD4+ T cell isolation kit. Ficoll-Paque Plus gradient centrifugation was used to isolate PBMCs from whole blood, and the isolated PBMCs were then either used fresh or cryopreserved at -140C. In general, triplicate wells were set up for every culture condition.

The library was generated by PCR. DNA from cultured CD4+ T cells was subjected to TCR sequencing with the Oncomine TCR Beta short-read assay at the Johns Hopkins FTIC core. The QIAamp micro DNA kit was used to extract genomic DNA from the cultured CD4+ T cells. Oncomine TCR Beta libraries from cultured CD4+ T cells were pooled using unique dual indexes and sequenced on an Illumina iSeq 100. Processing in the source paper ran as follows. Non-productive sequences were removed, and CDR3s that did not start with C, did not end with F or W, or were shorter than 7 amino acids were discarded. Antigen-specific clonotypes were identified using the MANAFEST web application through comparison of peptide-stimulated wells with reference and other culture wells. Positive clones required FDR below 0.05, an odds ratio above 5, and productive frequency above 0.1% in at least two of three replicate wells. A clonotype counted as cross-reactive if it showed significant expansion both in the SARS-CoV-2 spike wells and in at least one common cold coronavirus spike condition. Levenshtein distances (stringdist) and unrooted phylogenetic trees (ape) in R version 3.6.1 were used to assess CDR3 homology. Through fastp at Q25 and MiXCR, TCRdb rebuilt clones from the public reads, retaining in-frame beta chains. All rows with the same CDR3 protein become a single entry with the most common DNA and genes. It is TCRdb's table, rather than the study itself, that gives the V and J calls and clone size. This sample lists about 6,600 distinct CDR3 sequences; 15% to 20% were detected once. Clones ranked in the top ten supply roughly 20% of the sample.

The sample originates from a study of vaccination and CD4 T cells after COVID-19 (dated by TCRdb to the early 2020s). For the study in its entirety: Every convalescent patient had a positive nasal swab PCR test for SARS-CoV-2, with mild disease in about nine patients and severe disease in one. Six males and four females were included in the convalescent cohort, with two Hispanic individuals, seven Caucasians, two Asians and one multiracial person represented. In approximately eleven COVID-19 convalescent patients and a handful of infection-naive healthy vaccine recipients, the spike-specific CD4+ TCR repertoire before mRNA vaccination was compared with the repertoire after mRNA vaccination. Post-vaccine blood samples were obtained a median of about 77 days after the second vaccine dose, with a range of roughly 14 to 241 days. The cultures were stimulated with overlapping spike peptide pools from SARS-CoV-2 and from the common cold coronaviruses HCoV-NL63, HCoV-OC43 and HCoV-229E. Control cultures received a CEFX viral epitope pool as the positive control, an HIV-1 Nef peptide pool as the negative control, or no peptide. Participants received two doses of either the Pfizer-BioNTech BNT162b2 vaccine (n=8) or the Moderna mRNA-1273 vaccine (n=2). Post-COVID blood samples were collected from convalescent patients a median of around 100 days after diagnosis, with a range of roughly 30 to 161 days.

Summary of the overall study and its limitations: In convalescent patients, a median roughly 83% of post-vaccine SARS-CoV-2-reactive clones were detected only after vaccination, and vaccine-specific priming was suggested by this finding. Relatively few convalescent patients were included in the study, and early timepoints after natural infection were not analyzed. Of the vaccine-specific clones in convalescent patients, 304 of 307, or nearly all, reacted only to SARS-CoV-2 spike and did not cross-react with common cold coronaviruses. Although the median number of SARS-CoV-2-reactive clonotypes went up from fewer than 25 after infection to 38 after vaccination, the increase was not significant.

The specimen was CD4+ T cells from blood, cultured in vitro. This sequence uses TRBV20-1 and TRBJ2-1; the D segment cannot be called with confidence. This clonotype was sampled from a human donor who had recovered from COVID-19. DNA sequence: TGCAGTGCTACAGCCCGCAATGAGCAGTTCTTC. Its translation is CSATARNEQFF.